This T cell receptor (beta chain) was sequenced during a study of blood T cell repertoires in COVID-19. Looking at the study overall: Samples taken during acute and convalescent COVID-19 were collected in the United States, Italy and Spain. Nucleic acid was either cDNA or gDNA, and it came from T cells, B-cell-depleted T cells, or PBMCs.

Study processing details: From reference gene primer amplification, estimates of nucleated cell counts were derived. Sequenced by immunoSEQ multiplex PCR; TCRdb stores in-frame clones only, minus some. V, J and clone size were drawn from that table, and D and trimming were deduced from the DNA. This repertoire shows about 350,000 clones, approximately 86% found once; its top ten account for 9.9%. Germline V gene sequence: CDR1 MNHNY, CDR2 SVGAGI (reference sequence). The CDR3 totals 16 residues. V was shortened by 8 bases and J by 0 bases, with 17 bases between the two germline ends. The chain has TRBV6-6 and TRBJ1-3; D unresolved. The TCR originated in a young man with COVID-19, enrolled during active disease. The sequenced material came from peripheral blood. The CDR3 is CASRLAPVNSGNTIYF. The CDR3 DNA reads as TGTGCCAGCCGGCTAGCCCCGGTCAACTCTGGAAACACCATATATTTT.